This TCR beta chain was sequenced for a study of blood T cell repertoires in COVID-19. Study at large: The United States, Italy and Spain provided the acute and convalescent COVID-19 samples. Sources were T cells, B-cell-depleted T cells, or PBMCs; the material itself was cDNA or gDNA.

Trimming took 5 bases from V and 0 from J, leaving 7 bases between them. The CDR3 consists of 13 residues. Germline CDR1 reads MNHNY; CDR2 reads SVGAGI (reference sequence). Per the authors' pipeline: Amplification from reference gene primers served as the basis for estimated nucleated cell counts. Libraries were prepared by immunoSEQ multiplex PCR; TCRdb keeps only in-frame clonotypes and omits some of them. V, J and clone size were drawn from that table, and D and trimming were deduced from the DNA. The table records more than 150,000 clones, under 90% of them present only once. The gene calls are TRBV6-6 and TRBJ1-1; unclear D gene. The source material was peripheral blood. This clonotype originated in a human donor in a cohort sampled during active COVID-19. CDR3 sequence (DNA): TGTGCCAGCAGTGCGATCATGAACACTGAAGCTTTCTTT. Translated: CASSAIMNTEAFF.